The 20 T cell receptor beta chains below were found in one sample sequenced in a study of beta chain features in type 1 diabetes. The isolated RNA, all of it, was reverse transcribed, so expressed TCRB transcripts were what got sequenced. The assay was immunoSEQ multiplex PCR, and TCRdb's table has in-frame clones only and misses some. The table lists under 70,000 clones, approximately 60% of them singletons. General study results and limits: Type 1 diabetes patients had TCRB CDR3s that were shorter (moderately but significantly so) in all four CD4+ subsets.

These receptors lack a known antigen. Material: stem cell memory CD4+ T cells from blood. The origin of the receptors is a woman in her twenties or thirties with type 1 diabetes.

This clone was seen a handful of times. Other DNA sequences within the sample encode an identical CDR3. The chain couples TRBV2 to TRBJ2-1; TRBD2 is a possible D gene (5 bases). CDR1 is SNHLY and CDR2 is FYNNEI in the germline V gene. The CDR3 loop spans 13 amino acids. V was pared by 2 bases and J by 6 bases, with 8 bases between. CDR3 nucleotides: TGTGCCAGCAGTGAATCTGGAGGCAATGAGCAGTTCTTC. This gives the protein CASSESGGNEQFF.

This sequence joins TRBV6-1 and TRBJ1-1; no definite D call. Per germline, CDR1 MNHNS and CDR2 SASEGT. This CDR3 region has 14 residues. Deletions cut 2 bases from V and 4 bases from J, with 11 bases between. CDR3 amino acids: CASSESGRGTEAFF. The CDR3 DNA sequence: TGTGCCAGCAGTGAATCAGGACGGGGCACTGAAGCTTTCTTT.

This chain links TRBV14 with TRBJ2-5; TRBD2 aligns across 7 bases. This CDR3 spans 16 amino acids. Trimming removed 5 bases from V and 5 bases from J; junction bases left unmatched: 14. In germline, CDR1 is SGHDN, CDR2 FVKESK. The CDR3 sequence: CASSTLASGPRETQYF. CDR3 DNA sequence: TGTGCCAGCAGCACTCTCGCTAGCGGACCCCGTGAGACCCAGTACTTC.

This chain links TRBV30 with TRBJ2-1; a possible D gene is TRBD1 (5 bases). V was pared by 1 base and J by 8 bases, with 12 bases between. The CDR3 extends over 13 amino acids. The germline CDR1 and CDR2 sequences are GTSNPN and SVGIG (reference sequence). CDR3: CAWSGGLEYEQFF. CDR3 nucleotides: TGTGCCTGGAGTGGGGGCCTTGAGTATGAGCAGTTCTTC.

This clone was counted only a few times. The gene calls are TRBV5-4 and TRBJ2-1, with 12 positions matching TRBD2. The junction had 5 bases not matched to a gene; V was cut back by 4 bases and J by 3 bases. This CDR3 spans 16 amino acids. Per the germline V gene, CDR1 is SGHNT and CDR2 is YYREEE (reference sequence). CDR3 amino acids: CASSPRLAGDYNEQFF. For the CDR3, the DNA is TGTGCCAGCAGCCCGCGACTAGCGGGGGACTACAATGAGCAGTTCTTC.

The J gene is TRBJ1-1, the V gene TRBV4-1; 9 nucleotides align to TRBD1. This CDR3 comprises 16 residues. The V and J ends lost 4 bases and 9 bases, in that order; junction bases with no gene match: 15. CDR1 MGHRA and CDR2 YSYEKL come from the germline V gene. The CDR3 DNA sequence: TGCGCCAGCAGCCGGGAGCCGGGACAGGGTGCACGGAAAGCTTTCTTT. Its translation is CASSREPGQGARKAFF.

The chain links TRBV7-3 to TRBJ1-5; TRBD1 matches 8 bases. The CDR3 extends over 15 amino acids. With V trimmed by 3 bases and J by 2 bases, 3 bases remained unmatched. CDR1 is SGHTA and CDR2 is FQGTGA in the germline V gene. The CDR3 loop is CASSLTGDGNQPQHF. The CDR3 nucleotides read TGTGCCAGCAGCTTGACAGGGGACGGCAATCAGCCCCAGCATTTT.

V usage is TRBV6-5 and J usage is TRBJ1-3; D gene uncertain. Germline CDR1 reads MNHEY; CDR2 reads SVGAGI. This CDR3 has 15 amino acids. V lost 0 bases and J 3 bases, leaving 9 bases between the germline ends. CDR3: CASSYSIAVGNTIYF. The CDR3 nucleotides are TGTGCCAGCAGTTACTCGATCGCGGTTGGAAACACCATATATTTT.

The J gene is TRBJ1-1, the V gene TRBV27; 12 nucleotides line up with TRBD1. CDR1 and CDR2 from the germline V gene are MNHEY and SMNVEV (reference sequence). The length of the CDR3 is 15 residues. V shed 6 bases and J 5 bases; nucleotides not matched to a gene: 7. The DNA of the CDR3 is TGTGCCAGCAGGAATTGGGGACAGGGGGCGACTGAAGCTTTCTTT. Amino acids: CASRNWGQGATEAFF.

The J gene is TRBJ2-2, the V gene TRBV29-1, with 9 bases matching TRBD2. V shed 3 bases and J 1 base; nucleotides not matched to a gene: 3. In germline, CDR1 is SQVTM, CDR2 ANQGSEA. The CDR3 runs to 15 residues. CDR3 loop: CSVDTAGGNTGELFF. The CDR3 DNA reads TGCAGCGTTGATACAGCGGGAGGGAACACCGGGGAGCTGTTTTTT.

This clone showed up just a few times. Here the CDR3 reads CASSLLAGENEQFF. The CDR3 bases are TGTGCCAGCAGTTTACTAGCGGGAGAAAATGAGCAGTTCTTC. The V and J genes are TRBV27 and TRBJ2-1, with 10 bases aligning to TRBD2. The ends lost 2 bases at V and 7 bases at J; junction bases unmatched: 2. Germline V gene sequence: CDR1 MNHEY, CDR2 SMNVEV (reference sequence). This CDR3 is built from 14 residues.

The table lists this clone with a few counts. The chain links TRBV5-1 to TRBJ2-1, with 7 bases fitting TRBD2. Germline V CDR1 and CDR2: SGHRS, YFSETQ. CDR3 length: 15 amino acids. Losses at the gene ends were 4 bases for V and 5 bases for J; bases not matched to a gene: 9. CDR3 sequence: CASSPLWEGNNEQFF. In DNA, the CDR3 is TGCGCCAGCAGCCCCTTGTGGGAGGGCAACAATGAGCAGTTCTTC.

V and J are TRBV6-4 and TRBJ2-1, with D possibly being TRBD2 (6 bases). V dropped 8 bases and J dropped 0 bases, with 23 bases sitting between them. In germline, CDR1 is MRHNA, CDR2 SNTAGT. The CDR3 runs to 18 residues. CDR3 amino acids: CASARTAGRMSSYNEQFF. CDR3 nucleotide sequence: TGTGCCAGCGCAAGAACCGCGGGACGCATGAGCTCCTACAATGAGCAGTTCTTC.

The chain employs TRBV7-8 and TRBJ2-1; 9 positions agree with TRBD2. V lost 5 bases and J lost 4; bases outside the gene matches: 3. The germline CDR1 and CDR2 sequences are SGHVS and FQNEAQ. This CDR3 region has 14 residues. Here the CDR3 DNA reads TGTGCCAGCAGCGCGGGACTAGCTTACAATGAGCAGTTCTTC. Translation: CASSAGLAYNEQFF.

The chain uses TRBV2 and TRBJ2-7, with D unresolved. Trimming left V 6 bases short and J 12 bases short, with 15 bases between. Germline CDR1 and CDR2: SNHLY and FYNNEI. The CDR3 length is 11 residues. The CDR3 bases are TGTGCCAGCAGCGTACAGCAGAACCTGTACTTC. Amino acid sequence: CASSVQQNLYF.

The chain couples TRBV28 to TRBJ2-7; TRBD1 is a possible D gene (5 bases). The germline V and J ends were trimmed by 5 bases and 5 bases, with 16 bases remaining between them. From germline, CDR1 is MDHEN and CDR2 SYDVKM. There are 14 residues in the CDR3. The CDR3 DNA reads as TGTGCCAGCAGTATCCCCCAGGGATCGGACGAGCAGTACTTC. Encoded protein: CASSIPQGSDEQYF.

The chain has TRBV28 and TRBJ2-7; D gene uncertain. CDR3 size: 16 residues. Germline V gene lookup returns CDR1 MDHEN and CDR2 SYDVKM. V lost 2 bases, J lost 2 bases, and 16 bases lay in between. Here the CDR3 reads CASSLRSGLEAYEQYF. The CDR3, as DNA: TGTGCCAGCAGTTTAAGGAGTGGCCTAGAAGCCTACGAGCAGTACTTC.

This chain uses TRBV6-6 with TRBJ2-3, with a weak D call TRBD2 (6 bases). This CDR3 contains 15 residues. V was cut by 4 bases and J by 0 bases, with 11 bases left in between. Germline V gene data show CDR1 as MNHNY and CDR2 as SVGAGI (reference sequence). CDR3 DNA: TGTGCCAGCAGTTTCGCGGGATGGAGCACAGATACGCAGTATTTT. This gives the protein CASSFAGWSTDTQYF.

This clone showed up just once. V usage is TRBV11-2 and J usage is TRBJ1-2; no definite D call. Trimming took 3 bases from V and 0 from J, leaving 8 bases between them. CDR3 length: 14 residues. Germline V gene lookup returns CDR1 SGHAT and CDR2 FQNNGV. The CDR3 DNA reads TGTGCCAGCAGCTTTCAGGAGGCTAACTATGGCTACACCTTC. Its translation: CASSFQEANYGYTF.

The genes are TRBV18 and TRBJ2-3; no clear D gene. CDR1 and CDR2 (germline): KGHSH, LQKENI. CDR3 length equals 12 residues. V was trimmed by 0 bases and J by 8 bases, leaving 6 bases between them. CDR3 bases: TGTGCCAGCTCACCACCCCTGGCTACGCAGTATTTT. It encodes CASSPPLATQYF. Filled out from reference TRBV18 and TRBJ2-3, the complete variable domain reads NAGVMQNPRHLVRRRGQEARLRCSPMKGHSHVYWYRQLPEEGLKFMVYLQKENIIDESGMPKERFSAEFPKEGPSILRIQQVVRGDSAAYFCASSPPLATQYFGPGTRLTVL.